Shown below are 9 T cell receptor beta chains from a single sample sequenced in a study of blood T cell repertoires in COVID-19. Profiled with immunoSEQ multiplex PCR; TCRdb holds only in-frame clones, not every one. The sample contains a few hundred thousand clones, 85% to 90% of which appear only once. The sequenced sample was PBMCs or T cells enriched from blood (not recorded which). The source is a woman aged 18-30 years who had recovered from COVID-19.

This clone was observed a few times. The chain recombines TRBV2 with TRBJ2-1; D not resolved. The CDR3 contains 10 residues. V was trimmed by 8 bases and J by 6 bases, leaving 5 bases between them. In germline, CDR1 is SNHLY, CDR2 FYNNEI. Here the CDR3 DNA reads TGTGCCAGCCGGTTCAATGAGCAGTTCTTC. Amino acid sequence: CASRFNEQFF.

V gene TRBV9 combines with J gene TRBJ1-3; 10 positions match TRBD1. V lost 3 bases and J lost 2; bases outside the gene matches: 5. Germline V gene data show CDR1 as SGDLS and CDR2 as YYNGEE. This CDR3 has 16 amino acids. This chain's CDR3 is CASSARDRGTGNTIYF. The CDR3 nucleotides read TGTGCCAGCAGCGCCCGGGACAGGGGCACTGGAAACACCATATATTTT.

The chain employs TRBV6-5 and TRBJ2-7; weak D call: TRBD1 (5 bases). The V gene lost 4 bases and the J gene lost 1 base, with 8 bases spanning the gap. Germline assignment: CDR1 MNHEY and CDR2 SVGAGI. The CDR3 consists of 13 residues. The CDR3 DNA is TGTGCCAGCAGTTTCGGACAATCCTACGAGCAGTACTTC. It is translated as CASSFGQSYEQYF.

V gene TRBV4-1 combines with J gene TRBJ1-1; 11 bases map to TRBD1. With 4 bases clipped from V and 5 bases from J, the junction kept 6 bases outside the gene matches. Germline V gene sequence: CDR1 MGHRA, CDR2 YSYEKL. The CDR3 spans 15 residues. The CDR3 sequence: CASSPLGQGVTEAFF. DNA of the CDR3: TGCGCCAGCAGCCCCCTGGGACAGGGGGTTACTGAAGCTTTCTTT.

J is TRBJ2-5 and V is TRBV6-4, with D perhaps TRBD1 (5 bases). In germline, CDR1 is MRHNA, CDR2 SNTAGT. Trimming left V 5 bases short and J 5 bases short, with 9 bases between. CDR3 size: 12 residues. The chain's CDR3 is CASSCNRETQYF. The CDR3 nucleotides are TGTGCCAGCAGTTGCAACAGGGAGACCCAGTACTTC.

This chain connects TRBV10-3 to TRBJ2-6; D possibly corresponds to TRBD2 (7 bases). CDR1 is ENHRY and CDR2 is SYGVKD in the germline V gene. The ends were cut back, 4 bases at V and 3 bases at J, with 19 bases in the middle. This CDR3 contains 18 residues. In DNA, the CDR3 is TGTGCCATCAGTGGCTTCGGCGGGGGCGTCGGTGGGGCCAACGTCCTGACTTTC. Amino acid sequence: CAISGFGGGVGGANVLTF.

This rearrangement joins TRBV5-6 to TRBJ1-2; 9 nucleotides match TRBD1. The CDR3 is 16 amino acids. From germline, CDR1 is SGHDT and CDR2 YYEEEE. J gave up 5 bases and V 4 bases, and 12 bases lay outside the gene matches. CDR3 nucleotide sequence: TGTGCCAGCAGCAACCTTCCGGGACAGGGCGGGTATGGCTACACCTTC. Its protein product is CASSNLPGQGGYGYTF. The full variable domain, with the rest looked up from reference TRBV5-6 and TRBJ1-2, is DAGVTQSPTHLIKTRGQQVTLRCSPKSGHDTVSWYQQALGQGPQFIFQYYEEEERQRGNFPDRFSGHQFPNYSSELNVNALLLGDSALYLCASSNLPGQGGYGYTFGSGTRLTVV.

The chain employs TRBV19 and TRBJ2-1; 16 bases map to TRBD2. Losses at the gene ends were 4 bases for V and 9 bases for J; bases not matched to a gene: 12. The CDR3 runs 18 residues. Per the germline V gene, CDR1 is LNHDA and CDR2 is SQIVND (reference sequence). CDR3 sequence: CASSTLGTSGRAPREQFF. The CDR3 DNA follows: TGTGCCAGTAGTACCCTCGGGACTAGCGGGAGGGCCCCTCGTGAGCAGTTCTTC. The full variable domain, its missing parts supplied by reference TRBV19 and TRBJ2-1, is DGGITQSPKYLFRKEGQNVTLSCEQNLNHDAMYWYRQDPGQGLRLIYYSQIVNDFQKGDIAEGYSVSREKKESFPLTVTSAQKNPTAFYLCASSTLGTSGRAPREQFFGPGTRLTVL.

This chain joins TRBV10-3 and TRBJ1-1; 8 bases are a match to TRBD1. V trimming: 7 bases; J trimming: 3 bases; junction bases outside the gene matches: 4. CDR3 length: 13 residues. In germline, CDR1 is ENHRY, CDR2 SYGVKD. CDR3 in DNA: TGTGCCATCAACCAACAGGGGGACACTGAAGCTTTCTTT. This encodes CAINQQGDTEAFF.